Detailed here is one TCR beta chain. Per the authors' pipeline: Reference gene primer amplification in the assay estimated nucleated cell counts. Method: immunoSEQ multiplex PCR; TCRdb's copy keeps in-frame clones and lacks some. The V and J calls and clone size are taken from that table; D and trimming were inferred from the DNA. Found here are around 220,000 clones, 85% to 90% of them singletons; the top ten hold 14% to 15%. The sample comes from a study of blood T cell repertoires in COVID-19. V was cut by 2 bases and J by 2 bases, with 8 bases left in between. The CDR3 totals 14 residues. Germline-derived CDR1 and CDR2 are MNHEY and SVGEGT. Participants had their cohort set by participant-reported clinical history.

This receptor was taken from a woman aged 45 to 65 with acute COVID-19. The V and J genes are TRBV6-2 or TRBV6-3 and TRBJ2-3; D not certain. The sample comprised PBMCs or T cells enriched from blood (not recorded which). The CDR3 loop is CASSYPPFTDTQYF. CDR3 DNA: TGTGCCAGCAGTTACCCCCCATTCACAGATACGCAGTATTTT.